Listed here are 18 T cell receptor beta chains from one sample, sequenced in a study of T-cell reconstitution after alpha-beta-depleted transplantation in children. Unique molecular identifiers tagged the TCRbeta library. TCRdb re-called the PCR reads with MiXCR, one entry per CDR3 protein. The table lists about 540,000 distinct CDR3 sequences, approximately 30% of them singletons, with 30% to 40% in the top ten. The material sequenced was PBMCs, taken before TCRalphabeta/CD19-depleted stem cell transplant. The origin of the receptors is a boy younger than two with Wiskott-Aldrich syndrome, due to receive a stem cell transplant.

This clonotype was observed a few times. This rearrangement joins TRBV10-3 to TRBJ2-2; the D gene is possibly TRBD1 (6 bases). V dropped 7 bases and J dropped 6 bases, with 9 bases sitting between them. CDR1 and CDR2 (germline): ENHRY, SYGVKD. This CDR3 spans 12 amino acids. CDR3 coding DNA: TGTGCCATCAAGGGGACATCCGGGGAGCTGTTTTTT. It encodes CAIKGTSGELFF.

This clonotype was counted only a few times. The chain uses TRBV12-3 or TRBV12-4 and TRBJ2-1, with D maybe TRBD2 (5 bases). V shed 6 bases and J shed 2 bases, with 11 bases lying between them. The CDR3 is made up of 14 amino acids. CDR3 loop: CASSPGLPYNEQFF. CDR3 nucleotides: TGTGCCAGCAGCCCAGGACTCCCCTACAATGAGCAGTTCTTC.

This clonotype was counted ten times or more. As DNA, the CDR3 is TGTGCCATCAGTGAACTAGCGGGGTACAATGAGCAGTTCTTC. Its protein product is CAISELAGYNEQFF. The chain combines TRBV10-3 with TRBJ2-1; 10 bases are shared with TRBD2. The ends lost 3 bases at V and 4 bases at J; junction bases unmatched: 0. The germline V gene encodes CDR1 ENHRY and CDR2 SYGVKD. This CDR3 contains 14 residues.

This clonotype was found a few times. The chain joins TRBV7-9 to TRBJ2-1; D may be TRBD1 (5 bases). The germline V and J ends were trimmed by 0 bases and 5 bases, with 11 bases remaining between them. The CDR3 has 15 residues. Germline-derived CDR1 and CDR2 are SEHNR and FQNEAQ (reference sequence). CDR3 sequence: CASSLALQENNEQFF. Here the CDR3 DNA reads TGTGCCAGCAGCTTAGCGTTACAGGAAAACAATGAGCAGTTCTTC.

V is TRBV7-2 and J is TRBJ2-5, with a possible D match to TRBD2 (6 bases). With 5 bases removed from V and 5 bases from J, the gap between germline ends came to 15 bases. This CDR3 region has 14 residues. The V gene's germline CDR1 is SGHTA and CDR2 FQGNSA. This chain's CDR3 is CASSPSPSVETQYF. CDR3 nucleotide sequence: TGTGCCAGCAGCCCTAGTCCTAGCGTGGAGACCCAGTACTTC.

This clonotype was recorded a few times. The chain carries TRBV27 and TRBJ2-2; TRBD2 agrees at 10 bases. The germline gives CDR1 MNHEY, CDR2 SMNVEV (reference sequence). This CDR3 comprises 19 residues. After removal of 2 bases from V and 3 bases from J, the junction contained 12 bases not matched to a gene. The CDR3, as DNA: TGTGCCAGCAGTTTAAGGGCTAGCGGGAGATTGGGATACACCGGGGAGCTGTTTTTT. The encoded protein is CASSLRASGRLGYTGELFF.

The CDR3: CSAREGNKPYNEQFF. DNA of the CDR3: TGCAGTGCTAGAGAGGGAAATAAACCCTACAATGAGCAGTTCTTC. The rearrangement joins TRBV20-1 to TRBJ2-1; D is ambiguous. Germline V gene sequence: CDR1 DFQATT, CDR2 SNEGSKA (reference sequence). The V gene lost 0 bases and the J gene lost 2 bases, with 11 bases spanning the gap. The CDR3 consists of 15 residues.

This clonotype was counted between two and nine times. This rearrangement joins TRBV12-3 or TRBV12-4 to TRBJ2-1; TRBD2 agrees at 9 bases. The CDR3 runs to 17 residues. The J segment lost 4 bases and the V segment lost 6 bases, leaving 13 bases of the junction unmatched. CDR3 sequence: CASSHPGLAGKYNEQFF. DNA of the CDR3: TGTGCCAGCAGCCATCCGGGGCTAGCGGGAAAGTACAATGAGCAGTTCTTC.

The gene calls are TRBV5-1 and TRBJ1-1; 7 nucleotides align to TRBD1. The V segment lost 0 bases and the J segment 0 bases; nucleotides outside the gene matches: 8. Germline CDR1 SGHRS, CDR2 YFSETQ. This CDR3 comprises 17 residues. CDR3 bases: TGCGCCAGCAGCTTGGGACAGGGTAGGGTCGTGAACACTGAAGCTTTCTTT. This gives the protein CASSLGQGRVVNTEAFF.

Only a few counts were recorded for this clonotype. V gene TRBV4-1 combines with J gene TRBJ1-1; 8 bases are a match to TRBD1. The CDR3 runs to 15 residues. From germline, CDR1 is MGHRA and CDR2 YSYEKL. The ends lost 2 bases at V and 4 bases at J; junction bases unmatched: 6. This CDR3 reads CASSQMTGASTEAFF. DNA for the CDR3: TGCGCCAGCAGCCAAATGACAGGGGCGAGCACTGAAGCTTTCTTT.

This clonotype was counted between two and nine times. This chain links TRBV7-6 with TRBJ1-2, with TRBD1 matching over 7 bases. CDR1 SGHVS and CDR2 FNYEAQ come from the germline V gene. The trim removed 8 bases at V and 4 bases at J, leaving 1 base unmatched. This CDR3 contains 11 residues. In DNA, the CDR3 is TGTGCCAGCGGACAGGCCTATGGCTACACCTTC. Protein sequence: CASGQAYGYTF.

V and J are TRBV10-3 and TRBJ2-3, with TRBD2 identical over 10 bases. The germline gives CDR1 ENHRY, CDR2 SYGVKD. The CDR3 runs 15 residues. V trimming: 3 bases; J trimming: 1 base; junction bases outside the gene matches: 1. The CDR3 DNA is TGTGCCATCAGTGAAGGACTAGCGGGCACAGATACGCAGTATTTT. Translated: CAISEGLAGTDTQYF.

The count of this clonotype is one. This chain uses TRBV29-1 with TRBJ1-2, with D hard to call. Germline lookup yields CDR1 SQVTM and CDR2 ANQGSEA. Trimming took off 7 bases at V and 1 base at J, with 10 bases between the two ends. The CDR3 spans 12 residues. The CDR3 DNA sequence: TGCAGCGCCGTACAAGTTAACTATGGCTACACCTTC. This sequence encodes CSAVQVNYGYTF.

J is TRBJ2-1 and V is TRBV5-6, with 15 bases fitting TRBD2. The CDR3 sequence is 17 residues long. The V segment lost 0 bases and the J segment 4 bases; nucleotides outside the gene matches: 2. Germline CDR1 SGHDT, CDR2 YYEEEE. CDR3 region: CASSLAGLAGGYNEQFF. The CDR3 region has the DNA TGTGCCAGCAGCTTGGCCGGACTAGCGGGAGGGTACAATGAGCAGTTCTTC. Looking up the rest from reference TRBV5-6 and TRBJ2-1 gives the full variable domain: DAGVTQSPTHLIKTRGQQVTLRCSPKSGHDTVSWYQQALGQGPQFIFQYYEEEERQRGNFPDRFSGHQFPNYSSELNVNALLLGDSALYLCASSLAGLAGGYNEQFFGPGTRLTVL.

This clonotype was seen a few times. The rearrangement links TRBV5-1 to TRBJ2-7, with 8 positions matching TRBD2. Per the germline V gene, CDR1 is SGHRS and CDR2 is YFSETQ. Trimming took 1 base from V and 5 from J; bases not matched to a gene: 5. CDR3 size: 14 residues. CDR3 bases: TGCGCCAGCAGCTTGCGAGCGGGAGTTGACGAGCAGTACTTC. Its protein product is CASSLRAGVDEQYF.

This clonotype was counted ten times or more. A junction end diverges from the germline sequence, so it may reflect a read error. V gene TRBV5-1 combines with J gene TRBJ2-5; 8 bases are a match to TRBD1. CDR3 length equals 13 residues. The germline CDR1 and CDR2 sequences are SGHRS and YFSETQ. The CDR3 loop is CASSSTGAETQYF. CDR3 nucleotide sequence: TGTGCCAGCAGCTCGACAGGGGCAGAGACCCAGTACTTC.

The rearrangement uses TRBV28 and TRBJ2-7; 7 bases agree with TRBD2. The CDR3 is 11 amino acids. Germline-derived CDR1 and CDR2 are MDHEN and SYDVKM. With 6 bases clipped from V and 7 bases from J, the junction kept 3 bases outside the gene matches. In DNA form, the CDR3 reads TGTGCCAGCAGGGGAGGGCGGGAGCAGTACTTC. This codes for CASRGGREQYF.

The rearrangement links TRBV30 to TRBJ1-2; D not certain. CDR3 length: 13 amino acids. Germline V gene lookup returns CDR1 GTSNPN and CDR2 SVGIG (reference sequence). Deletions cut 2 bases from V and 2 bases from J, with 9 bases between. The CDR3 loop is CAWSQGRNYGYTF. CDR3 bases: TGTGCCTGGAGTCAAGGACGGAACTATGGCTACACCTTC.